The clone carrying this TCR beta chain was seen more than once but under ten times. The entry originates in a study of regulatory T cells in long-lasting Graves disease. Losses at the gene ends were 1 base for V and 2 bases for J; bases not matched to a gene: 2. Germline V gene sequence: CDR1 LNHNV, CDR2 YYDKDF (reference sequence). This CDR3 is built from 14 residues. Documented time point: newly diagnosed GD, antithyroid drugs for less than 3 months. PBMCs were the source of the RNA used for TCR sequencing. The TCR beta library used iRepertoire HTBI primers with Arm-PCR amplification of CDR3. Using its own MiXCR run on the multiplex PCR reads, TCRdb lists one record per CDR3 protein. This table holds 390,000 or so distinct CDR3 sequences, about 10% found once. This same sample was also part of a study on T cells in Graves' hyperthyroidism and ophthalmopathy. From that second work: Patients aged 18 to 65 had newly diagnosed hyperthyroidism of under 2 months' duration.

The chain has TRBV15 and TRBJ2-7, with 7 bases that match TRBD1. This sequence was found in a woman aged 18-29 years with Graves disease. Material: peripheral blood mononuclear cells (PBMCs), obtained at new diagnosis, from a patient treated with antithyroid drugs. The CDR3 loop is CATSRGDRPYEQYF. The CDR3 DNA reads TGTGCCACCAGCAGAGGGGACAGACCCTACGAGCAGTACTTC.